This TCR beta chain is from a study of blood T cells in healthy people across ages. Turning to the study itself: About one barcoded beta molecule per two T cells was the capture yield of template switching.

In this sample, this clonotype turned up many times. Its antigen remains unknown. Its ends do not fully match the called genes, so a read error is possible. Combining a sample-barcoded 5' primer with a J-beta primer mix, a second PCR ran for roughly 6 to 11 cycles. The template-switch adaptor, which had 12 random nucleotides, put a tag on each cDNA molecule. Via MiXCR, TCRdb re-called the 5' RACE reads, giving one row per CDR3 protein. The sample yields around 1.5 million distinct CDR3 sequences, around 35% seen once. Study-wide points: Unsorted PBMCs prevented conclusive naive versus antigen-experienced comparison.

Sample donors were healthy Caucasian individuals that came from Russia, aged about 6 to 95. CDR3 length: 14 residues. CDR1 is SGHRS, CDR2 YFSETQ, per germline. Sequencing was performed on blood. The chain is built from TRBV5-1 and TRBJ2-3; 9 positions agree with TRBD1. The sequence derives from a woman in her 30s in good health. The DNA of the CDR3 is TGTGCCAGCAGCCGGACAGGGGGCACAGATACGCAGTATTTT. Encoded protein: CASSRTGGTDTQYF.